This T cell receptor beta chain emerged from a study of blood T cells in healthy people across ages. Study conclusions and caveats: Higher diversity, along with more naive CD4+ cells, distinguished long-lived donors from aged donors.

This clonotype has just a few counts. Antigen: not known. Primers used in a second PCR of roughly 6 to 12 cycles were a sample-barcoded 5' primer and a J-beta primer mix. One entry per CDR3 protein results from TCRdb running MiXCR on the 5' RACE reads. Of over 550,000 distinct CDR3 sequences listed, less than 35% are singletons. V was clipped by 6 bases and J by 1 base, with 18 bases between them. This CDR3 region has 15 residues. Germline V gene lookup returns CDR1 DFQATT and CDR2 SNEGSKA (reference sequence). Sequencing input: blood. This sequence was found in a woman over 75 in good health. V usage is TRBV20-1 and J usage is TRBJ1-1, with D perhaps TRBD1 (5 bases). The CDR3 is CSALGALRRNTEAFF. The CDR3 bases are TGCAGTGCCCTCGGGGCCTTACGTAGGAACACTGAAGCTTTCTTT.